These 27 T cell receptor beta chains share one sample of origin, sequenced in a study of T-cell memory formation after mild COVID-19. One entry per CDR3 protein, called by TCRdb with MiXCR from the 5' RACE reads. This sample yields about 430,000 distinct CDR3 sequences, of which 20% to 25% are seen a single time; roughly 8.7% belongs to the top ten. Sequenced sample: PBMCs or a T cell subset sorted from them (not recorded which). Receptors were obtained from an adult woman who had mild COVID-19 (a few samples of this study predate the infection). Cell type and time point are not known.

The CDR3, as DNA: TGTGCCTGGAGGAGGGCGACAGGGGGAAGGGTAGCTTTCTTT. Translating it yields CAWRRATGGRVAFF. The gene calls are TRBV30 and TRBJ1-1; 9 nucleotides match TRBD1. The CDR3 is made up of 14 amino acids. V lost 3 bases, J lost 10 bases, and 12 bases stayed unmatched. From germline, CDR1 is GTSNPN and CDR2 SVGIG (reference sequence).

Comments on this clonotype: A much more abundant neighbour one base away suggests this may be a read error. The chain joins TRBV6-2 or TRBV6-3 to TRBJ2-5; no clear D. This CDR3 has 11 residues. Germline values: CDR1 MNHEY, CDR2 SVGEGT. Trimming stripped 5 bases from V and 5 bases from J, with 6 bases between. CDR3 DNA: TGTGCCAGCAGTAACGGGGAGACCCAGTACTTC. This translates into CASSNGETQYF.

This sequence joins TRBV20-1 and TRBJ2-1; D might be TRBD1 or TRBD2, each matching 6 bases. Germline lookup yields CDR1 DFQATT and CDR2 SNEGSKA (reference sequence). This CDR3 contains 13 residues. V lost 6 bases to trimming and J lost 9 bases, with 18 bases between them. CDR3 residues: CSAPAEGGSEQFF. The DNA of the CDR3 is TGCAGTGCCCCCGCGGAGGGGGGAAGTGAGCAGTTCTTC.

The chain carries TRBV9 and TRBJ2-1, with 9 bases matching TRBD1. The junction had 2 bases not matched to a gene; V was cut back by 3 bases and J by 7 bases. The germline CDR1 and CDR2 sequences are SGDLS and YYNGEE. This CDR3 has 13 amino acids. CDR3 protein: CASSATGGNEQFF. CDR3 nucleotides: TGTGCCAGCAGCGCGACAGGGGGAAATGAGCAGTTCTTC.

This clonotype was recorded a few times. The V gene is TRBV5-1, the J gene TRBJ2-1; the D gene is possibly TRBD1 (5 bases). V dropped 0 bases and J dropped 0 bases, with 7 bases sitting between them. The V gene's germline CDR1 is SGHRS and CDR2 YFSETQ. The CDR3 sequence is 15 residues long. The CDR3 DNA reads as TGCGCCAGCAGCTTGGGACAGTACTCCTACAATGAGCAGTTCTTC. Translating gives CASSLGQYSYNEQFF.

The chain's CDR3 is CASSYSSGRAISYEQYF. The CDR3 region has the DNA TGTGCCAGCAGTTACTCGAGCGGGAGGGCGATTTCCTACGAGCAGTACTTC. The chain recombines TRBV6-5 with TRBJ2-7; TRBD2 matches at 10 bases. V dropped 0 bases and J dropped 1; count of bases not matched to a gene: 6. CDR1 and CDR2 from the germline V gene are MNHEY and SVGAGI. The CDR3 spans 17 residues.

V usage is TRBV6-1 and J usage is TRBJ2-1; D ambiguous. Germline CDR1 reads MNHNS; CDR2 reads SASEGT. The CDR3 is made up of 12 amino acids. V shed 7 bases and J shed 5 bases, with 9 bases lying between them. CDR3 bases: TGTGCCAGCAACGACTTACACAATGAGCAGTTCTTC. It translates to CASNDLHNEQFF.

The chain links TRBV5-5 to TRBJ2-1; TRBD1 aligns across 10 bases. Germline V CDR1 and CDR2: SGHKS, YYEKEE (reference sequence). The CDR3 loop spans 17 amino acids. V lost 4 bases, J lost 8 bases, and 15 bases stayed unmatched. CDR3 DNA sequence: TGTGCCAGCAGCCGAGGGGACAGGGGCGTACTAATCGATGAGCAGTTCTTC. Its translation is CASSRGDRGVLIDEQFF.

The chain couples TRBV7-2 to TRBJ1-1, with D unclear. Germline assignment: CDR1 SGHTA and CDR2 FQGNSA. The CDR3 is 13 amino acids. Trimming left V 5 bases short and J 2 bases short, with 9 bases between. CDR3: CASSPKPNTEAFF. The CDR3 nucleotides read TGTGCCAGCAGCCCTAAACCTAACACTGAAGCTTTCTTT.

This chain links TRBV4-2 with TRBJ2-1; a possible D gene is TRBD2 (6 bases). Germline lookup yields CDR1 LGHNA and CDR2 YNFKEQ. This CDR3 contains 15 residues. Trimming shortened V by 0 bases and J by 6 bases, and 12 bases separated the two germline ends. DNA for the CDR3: TGTGCCAGCAGCCAAGATCTCCCAGCGGGCAATGAGCAGTTCTTC. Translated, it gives CASSQDLPAGNEQFF.

DNA of the CDR3: TGTGCCAGCAGTCCCCCCTTCCGAGCTAACTATGGCTACACCTTC. This sequence encodes CASSPPFRANYGYTF. The chain has TRBV6-6 and TRBJ1-2; D not certain. CDR1 is MNHNY and CDR2 is SVGAGI in the germline V gene (reference sequence). CDR3 size: 15 residues. Trimming took 5 bases from V and 0 from J, leaving 13 bases between them.

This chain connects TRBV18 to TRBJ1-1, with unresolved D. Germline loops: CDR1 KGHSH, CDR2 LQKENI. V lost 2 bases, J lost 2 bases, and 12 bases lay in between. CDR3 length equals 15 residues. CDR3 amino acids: CASSPIAHPNTEAFF. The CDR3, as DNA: TGTGCCAGCTCACCAATTGCACACCCAAACACTGAAGCTTTCTTT.

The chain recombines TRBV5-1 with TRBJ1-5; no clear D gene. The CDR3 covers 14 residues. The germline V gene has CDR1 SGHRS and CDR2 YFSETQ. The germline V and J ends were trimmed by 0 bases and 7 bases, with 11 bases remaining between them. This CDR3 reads CASSLAPGGQPQHF. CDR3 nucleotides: TGCGCCAGCAGCTTGGCACCGGGCGGACAGCCCCAGCATTTT.

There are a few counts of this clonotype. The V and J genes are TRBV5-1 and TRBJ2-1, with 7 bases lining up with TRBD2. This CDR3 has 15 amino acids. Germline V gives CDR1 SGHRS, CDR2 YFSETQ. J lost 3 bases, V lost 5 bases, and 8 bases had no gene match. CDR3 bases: TGCGCCAGCAGACGGGATGGGGAGGGCTACAATGAGCAGTTCTTC. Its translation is CASRRDGEGYNEQFF.

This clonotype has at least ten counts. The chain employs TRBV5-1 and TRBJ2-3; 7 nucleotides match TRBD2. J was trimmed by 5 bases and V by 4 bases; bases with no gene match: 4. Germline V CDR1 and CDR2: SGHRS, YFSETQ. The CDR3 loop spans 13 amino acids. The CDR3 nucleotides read TGCGCCAGCAGCCCTCCGGGGGGAGATACGCAGTATTTT. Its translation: CASSPPGGDTQYF.

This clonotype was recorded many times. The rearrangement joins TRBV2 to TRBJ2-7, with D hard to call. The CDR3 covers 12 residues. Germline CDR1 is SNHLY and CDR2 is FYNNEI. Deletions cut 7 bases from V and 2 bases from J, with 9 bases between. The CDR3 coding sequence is TGTGCCAGCAAAGACGGCACCTACGAGCAGTACTTC. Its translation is CASKDGTYEQYF. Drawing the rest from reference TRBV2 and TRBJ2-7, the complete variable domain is EPEVTQTPSHQVTQMGQEVILRCVPISNHLYFYWYRQILGQKVEFLVSFYNNEISEKSEIFDDQFSVERPDGSNFTLKIRSTKLEDSAMYFCASKDGTYEQYFGPGTRLTVT.

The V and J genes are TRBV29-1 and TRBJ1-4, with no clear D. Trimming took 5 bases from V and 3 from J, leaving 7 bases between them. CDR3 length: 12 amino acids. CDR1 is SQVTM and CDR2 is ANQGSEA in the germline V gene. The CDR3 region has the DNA TGCAGCGTTAAGACGGCTAATGAAAAACTGTTTTTT. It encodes CSVKTANEKLFF.

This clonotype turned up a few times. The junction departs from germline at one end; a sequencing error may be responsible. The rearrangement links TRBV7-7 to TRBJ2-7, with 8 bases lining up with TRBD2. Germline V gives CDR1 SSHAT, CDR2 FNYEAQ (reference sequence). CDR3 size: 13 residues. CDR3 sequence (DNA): TGTGCTAGCAGCTTGGAACGGGAGGGCGAGCAGTACTTC. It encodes CASSLEREGEQYF. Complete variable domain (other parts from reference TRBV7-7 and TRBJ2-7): GAGVSQSPRYKVTKRGQDVTLRCDPISSHATLYWYQQALGQGPEFLTYFNYEAQPDKSGLPSDRFSAERPEGSISTLTIQRTEQRDSAMYRCASSLEREGEQYFGPGTRLTVT.

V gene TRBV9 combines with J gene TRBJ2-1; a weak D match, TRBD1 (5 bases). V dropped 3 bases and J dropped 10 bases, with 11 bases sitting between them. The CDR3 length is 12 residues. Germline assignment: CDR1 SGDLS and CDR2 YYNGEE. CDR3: CASSASGREQFF. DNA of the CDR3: TGTGCCAGCAGCGCTTCAGGGCGGGAGCAGTTCTTC.

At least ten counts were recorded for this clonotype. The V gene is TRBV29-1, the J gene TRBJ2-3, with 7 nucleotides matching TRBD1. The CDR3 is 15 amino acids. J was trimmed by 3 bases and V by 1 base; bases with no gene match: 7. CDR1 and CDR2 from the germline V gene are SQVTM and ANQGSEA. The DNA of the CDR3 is TGCAGCGTTGAAGGGGGACAGCCAACGACAGATACGCAGTATTTT. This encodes CSVEGGQPTTDTQYF.

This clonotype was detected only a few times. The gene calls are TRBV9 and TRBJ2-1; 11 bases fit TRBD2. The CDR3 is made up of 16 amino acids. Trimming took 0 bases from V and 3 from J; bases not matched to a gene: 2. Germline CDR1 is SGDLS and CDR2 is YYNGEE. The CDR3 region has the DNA TGTGCCAGCAGCGTAGCTACTAGCGGGAGCTACAATGAGCAGTTCTTC. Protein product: CASSVATSGSYNEQFF.

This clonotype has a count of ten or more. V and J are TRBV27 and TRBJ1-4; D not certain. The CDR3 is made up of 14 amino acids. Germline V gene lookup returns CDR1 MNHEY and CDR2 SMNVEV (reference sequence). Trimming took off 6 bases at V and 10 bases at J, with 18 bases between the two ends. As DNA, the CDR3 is TGTGCCAGCAGACCGACCGGGGATATGGGAAAACTGTTTTTT. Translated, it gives CASRPTGDMGKLFF.

The CDR3 coding sequence is TGCGCCAGCAGCTTGGAACTCGACGCCTACGAGCAGTACTTC. It translates to CASSLELDAYEQYF. The chain joins TRBV5-1 to TRBJ2-7; D call uncertain. The V end lost 0 bases, the J end lost 2 bases, and 9 bases lay between the germline ends. Germline CDR1 and CDR2: SGHRS and YFSETQ. The CDR3 runs to 14 residues.

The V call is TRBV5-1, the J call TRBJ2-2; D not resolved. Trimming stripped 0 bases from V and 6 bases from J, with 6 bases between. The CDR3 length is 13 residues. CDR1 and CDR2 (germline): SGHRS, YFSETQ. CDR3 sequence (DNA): TGCGCCAGCAGCTTGGCCACGGCCGGGGAGCTGTTTTTT. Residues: CASSLATAGELFF. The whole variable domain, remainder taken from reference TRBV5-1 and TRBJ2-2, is KAGVTQTPRYLIKTRGQQVTLSCSPISGHRSVSWYQQTPGQGLQFLFEYFSETQRNKGNFPGRFSGRQFSNSRSEMNVSTLELGDSALYLCASSLATAGELFFGEGSRLTVL.

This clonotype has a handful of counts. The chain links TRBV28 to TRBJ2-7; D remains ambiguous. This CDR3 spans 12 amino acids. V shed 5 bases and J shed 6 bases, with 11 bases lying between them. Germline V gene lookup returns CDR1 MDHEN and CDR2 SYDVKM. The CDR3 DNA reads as TGTGCCAGCAGTCCCCCCCTGGCCGAGCAGTACTTC. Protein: CASSPPLAEQYF.

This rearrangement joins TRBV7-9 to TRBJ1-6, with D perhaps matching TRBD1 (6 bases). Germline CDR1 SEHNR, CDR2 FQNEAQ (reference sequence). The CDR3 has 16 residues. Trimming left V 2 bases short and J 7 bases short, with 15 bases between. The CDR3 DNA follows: TGTGCCAGCAGCTTATACGGGGGGCAAAGCAATTCACCCCTCCACTTT. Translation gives CASSLYGGQSNSPLHF.

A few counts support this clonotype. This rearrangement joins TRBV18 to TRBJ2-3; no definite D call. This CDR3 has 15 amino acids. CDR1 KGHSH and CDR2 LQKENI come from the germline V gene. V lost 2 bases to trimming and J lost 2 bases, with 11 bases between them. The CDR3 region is CASSPSRALTDTQYF. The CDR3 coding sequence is TGTGCCAGCTCACCAAGTCGGGCCCTCACAGATACGCAGTATTTT. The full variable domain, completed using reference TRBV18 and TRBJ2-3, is NAGVMQNPRHLVRRRGQEARLRCSPMKGHSHVYWYRQLPEEGLKFMVYLQKENIIDESGMPKERFSAEFPKEGPSILRIQQVVRGDSAAYFCASSPSRALTDTQYFGPGTRLTVL.